Below, 21 T cell receptor beta chains from the same sample are listed, as sequenced in a study of early T cells in non-severe SARS-CoV-2 infection (dated by TCRdb to about 2021). The receptor library was made with 5' RACE. TCRdb names NextSeq 500 as the instrument used. TCRdb reanalyzed the raw reads on its own, using fastp at Q25 for trimming and MiXCR for clone calling, and kept in-frame beta chains. Merged by CDR3 protein, the rows form single entries marked with the most common genes and DNA. The sample table holds approximately 67,000 distinct CDR3 sequences, of which approximately 8.3% were seen once. The ten largest clones represent 3.2% of the sample. Sequencing was performed on whole blood. The receptors originated from an adult who was a healthcare worker with PCR-confirmed SARS-CoV-2 infection or an uninfected control (not recorded which).

This clonotype has just a few counts. This chain joins TRBV28 and TRBJ1-2; maybe TRBD1 (6 bases). V was pared by 6 bases and J by 7 bases, with 18 bases between. Germline V CDR1 and CDR2: MDHEN, SYDVKM. The CDR3 has 14 amino acids. This CDR3 reads CASSFPGALGGYTF. In nucleotides, the CDR3 is TGTGCCAGCAGCTTCCCGGGGGCGCTGGGTGGCTACACCTTC.

The chain is built from TRBV6-6 and TRBJ1-2; TRBD1 matches at 9 bases. V lost 8 bases, J lost 7 bases, and 11 bases stayed unmatched. The CDR3 covers 14 residues. In germline, CDR1 is MNHNY, CDR2 SVGAGI (reference sequence). The CDR3 reads CASCSRQGVSGYTF. For the CDR3, the DNA is TGTGCCAGCTGCTCGAGACAGGGGGTCAGTGGCTACACCTTC.

J is TRBJ1-4 and V is TRBV5-1; the match to TRBD1 covers 8 bases. V was clipped by 4 bases and J by 8 bases; unmatched bases: 7. The CDR3 is made up of 14 amino acids. Germline assignment: CDR1 SGHRS and CDR2 YFSETQ. CDR3 protein: CASSVGQGAEKLFF. The DNA of the CDR3 is TGCGCCAGCAGCGTCGGACAGGGCGCCGAAAAACTGTTTTTT.

The table lists this clonotype with many counts. The chain recombines TRBV7-8 with TRBJ2-1, with 7 nucleotides matching TRBD2. Germline V gene sequence: CDR1 SGHVS, CDR2 FQNEAQ. With V trimmed by 2 bases and J by 4 bases, 5 bases remained unmatched. The CDR3 has 15 residues. DNA of the CDR3: TGTGCCAGCAGCTTACTTAGCGGGCCATACAATGAGCAGTTCTTC. It specifies CASSLLSGPYNEQFF. Based on the CDR3 plus reference TRBV7-8 and TRBJ2-1, the full variable domain is GAGVSQSPRYKVAKRGQDVALRCDPISGHVSLFWYQQALGQGPEFLTYFQNEAQLDKSGLPSDRFFAERPEGSVSTLKIQRTQQEDSAVYLCASSLLSGPYNEQFFGPGTRLTVL.

This clonotype was counted a few times. The chain links TRBV27 to TRBJ1-1; unclear D gene. Trimming took off 5 bases at V and 0 bases at J, with 13 bases between the two ends. The CDR3 consists of 15 residues. Germline V gene data show CDR1 as MNHEY and CDR2 as SMNVEV (reference sequence). CDR3 residues: CASSPWTGMNTEAFF. CDR3 sequence (DNA): TGTGCCAGCAGTCCATGGACGGGTATGAACACTGAAGCTTTCTTT.

The rearrangement joins TRBV7-2 to TRBJ2-1; tentatively, D is TRBD1 (6 bases). The CDR3 covers 13 residues. Germline V gene lookup returns CDR1 SGHTA and CDR2 FQGNSA. Trimming cost V 6 bases and J 5 bases, with 11 bases left between them. The CDR3 protein is CASSFNRDNEQFF. The CDR3 nucleotides read TGTGCCAGCAGTTTCAACAGGGACAATGAGCAGTTCTTC.

This clonotype has at least ten counts. V usage is TRBV7-8 and J usage is TRBJ1-2, with 9 bases fitting TRBD1. Germline CDR1 is SGHVS and CDR2 is FQNEAQ. CDR3 length: 15 residues. J gave up 4 bases and V 5 bases, and 8 bases lay outside the gene matches. For the CDR3, the DNA is TGTGCCAGCAGCCCACCGGGACAGGGCGGCTATGGCTACACCTTC. Amino acid sequence: CASSPPGQGGYGYTF.

The chain has TRBV20-1 and TRBJ2-3; 8 bases fit TRBD2. The CDR3 is made up of 13 amino acids. V dropped 3 bases and J dropped 2; count of bases not matched to a gene: 1. Germline CDR1 reads DFQATT; CDR2 reads SNEGSKA (reference sequence). The CDR3 here is CSASGRATDTQYF. CDR3 nucleotide sequence: TGCAGTGCTAGCGGGAGGGCCACAGATACGCAGTATTTT.

This clonotype was seen at least ten times. The rearrangement uses TRBV7-3 and TRBJ2-1; no clear D. CDR3 length: 14 residues. V gave up 5 bases and J gave up 3 bases, with 11 bases separating them. Germline V gene data show CDR1 as SGHTA and CDR2 as FQGTGA. CDR3 coding DNA: TGTGCCAGCAGCGGCATGGTGGGCTACAATGAGCAGTTCTTC. Translation gives CASSGMVGYNEQFF.

This clonotype has ten or more counts. The chain's CDR3 is CASSVRDLDEQYF. The CDR3 bases are TGTGCCAGCAGCGTCCGGGACCTCGACGAGCAGTACTTC. The chain uses TRBV7-3 and TRBJ2-7; possibly TRBD1 or TRBD2 for D (5 bases each). Trimming took off 5 bases at V and 5 bases at J, with 13 bases between the two ends. CDR3 length equals 13 residues. Germline CDR1 and CDR2: SGHTA and FQGTGA.

The chain has TRBV7-7 and TRBJ1-5; no firm D call. Germline CDR1 SSHAT, CDR2 FNYEAQ (reference sequence). Trimming took off 5 bases at V and 0 bases at J, with 20 bases between the two ends. The CDR3 runs 18 residues. This CDR3 reads CASSLYRAALYSNQPQHF. The CDR3 nucleotides read TGTGCCAGCAGCCTTTATAGGGCAGCTCTGTATAGCAATCAGCCCCAGCATTTT.

This clonotype has ten or more counts. V gene TRBV4-3 combines with J gene TRBJ2-7; 8 positions agree with TRBD1. The CDR3 contains 16 residues. Germline V gene sequence: CDR1 LGHNA, CDR2 YSLEER. J lost 5 bases, V lost 5 bases, and 14 bases had no gene match. The CDR3 is CASSSSWTGLHHEQYF. CDR3 bases: TGCGCCAGCAGCAGTTCCTGGACAGGGCTACACCACGAGCAGTACTTC.

The chain joins TRBV2 to TRBJ2-5, with a weak D call TRBD1 (5 bases). This CDR3 has 14 amino acids. Per germline, CDR1 SNHLY and CDR2 FYNNEI. V dropped 5 bases and J dropped 5 bases, with 15 bases sitting between them. This CDR3 is CASSPSAGRETQYF. DNA of the CDR3: TGTGCCAGCAGTCCTTCGGCAGGGCGCGAGACCCAGTACTTC. Filled out from reference TRBV2 and TRBJ2-5, the complete variable domain reads EPEVTQTPSHQVTQMGQEVILRCVPISNHLYFYWYRQILGQKVEFLVSFYNNEISEKSEIFDDQFSVERPDGSNFTLKIRSTKLEDSAMYFCASSPSAGRETQYFGPGTRLLVL.

The genes are TRBV7-8 and TRBJ2-7, with 8 bases identical to TRBD1. Per germline, CDR1 SGHVS and CDR2 FQNEAQ. The CDR3 covers 15 residues. The V gene end was trimmed by 5 bases and the J gene end by 6 bases; junction bases not matched to a gene: 12. The CDR3 coding sequence is TGTGCCAGCAGCCTCGCGGGGCGAGGGACAGGCGAGCAGTACTTC. Translating gives CASSLAGRGTGEQYF.

This clonotype showed up many times. This rearrangement joins TRBV30 to TRBJ2-1; 11 positions agree with TRBD2. The germline gives CDR1 GTSNPN, CDR2 SVGIG (reference sequence). V lost 7 bases and J lost 1; bases outside the gene matches: 3. CDR3 length equals 14 residues. CDR3 protein: CAFSGRASYNEQFF. CDR3 coding DNA: TGTGCCTTTAGCGGGAGGGCTTCCTACAATGAGCAGTTCTTC.

There are many counts of this clonotype. The chain combines TRBV15 with TRBJ2-7, with 7 bases that match TRBD1. This CDR3 is 14 amino acids long. Germline CDR1 and CDR2: LNHNV and YYDKDF (reference sequence). Trimming took 0 bases from V and 9 from J; bases not matched to a gene: 8. The CDR3 is CATSRELGRGTQYF. The CDR3 DNA follows: TGTGCCACCAGCAGAGAATTGGGCAGGGGGACGCAGTACTTC. Together with reference TRBV15 and TRBJ2-7, the CDR3 gives the full variable domain: DAMVIQNPRYQVTQFGKPVTLSCSQTLNHNVMYWYQQKSSQAPKLLFHYYDKDFNNEADTPDNFQSRRPNTSFCFLDIRSPGLGDTAMYLCATSRELGRGTQYFGPGTRLTVT.

This clonotype was found many times. The J gene is TRBJ1-3, the V gene TRBV7-2, with 7 bases identical to TRBD1. Germline V CDR1 and CDR2: SGHTA, FQGNSA. V was clipped by 1 base and J by 1 base; unmatched bases: 1. CDR3 size: 15 residues. This chain's CDR3 is CASSLEQGSGNTIYF. The CDR3 coding sequence is TGTGCCAGCAGCTTAGAACAGGGGTCTGGAAACACCATATATTTT.

CDR3 amino acids: CSARVGSSGAKNIQYF. In nucleotides, the CDR3 is TGCAGTGCTAGAGTGGGGTCCTCGGGAGCCAAAAACATTCAGTACTTC. The V call is TRBV20-1, the J call TRBJ2-4; unclear D gene. With 1 base removed from V and 0 bases from J, the gap between germline ends came to 13 bases. Germline CDR1 is DFQATT and CDR2 is SNEGSKA (reference sequence). CDR3 size: 16 residues.

At least ten counts were recorded for this clonotype. This chain links TRBV7-6 with TRBJ2-7; D is ambiguous. This CDR3 region has 16 residues. V lost 5 bases to trimming and J lost 0 bases, with 17 bases between them. Germline values: CDR1 SGHVS, CDR2 FNYEAQ. CDR3 in amino acids: CASSRPLGDSSYEQYF. The CDR3 DNA reads TGTGCCAGCAGCCGGCCGCTTGGGGATAGCTCCTACGAGCAGTACTTC.

This clonotype was recorded a few times. The V gene is TRBV7-6, the J gene TRBJ2-5; D ambiguous. The length of the CDR3 is 10 residues. The V gene's germline CDR1 is SGHVS and CDR2 FNYEAQ. V lost 5 bases and J lost 4, with 2 bases in between. The CDR3 is CASSRETQYF. DNA of the CDR3: TGTGCCAGCAGCCGAGAGACCCAGTACTTC.

The chain uses TRBV9 and TRBJ1-5; D is unclear. Trimming took off 4 bases at V and 5 bases at J, with 10 bases between the two ends. This CDR3 has 13 residues. Germline V gene lookup returns CDR1 SGDLS and CDR2 YYNGEE. CDR3 protein: CASSLADDQPQHF. The CDR3, as DNA: TGTGCCAGCAGCCTGGCGGATGATCAGCCCCAGCATTTT.